This T cell receptor (beta chain) was documented in a study of shared clonotypes between healthy human individuals. V was cut by 2 bases and J by 1 base, with 11 bases left in between. Germline V gene data show CDR1 as MNHNS and CDR2 as SASEGT. The CDR3 is made up of 15 amino acids. This clone was recorded only once. This table comes from immunoSEQ multiplex PCR, and its TCRdb copy is limited to in-frame clones, with some not included. The table includes 2 million or so clones, 85% to 95% detected once. The source is a man aged 18 to 29 in good health. This chain uses TRBV6-1 with TRBJ1-1; D uncertain. The source material was naive CD4+ T cells sorted from blood. Indicated subset: CD45RA+ positively selected. Here the CDR3 reads CASSEQNARNTEAFF. For the CDR3, the DNA is TGTGCCAGCAGTGAACAAAATGCAAGGAACACTGAAGCTTTCTTT.